One and the same sample provided the 16 T cell receptor beta chains below, sequenced in a study of PD-L1 blockade in urothelial cancer. The method was immunoSEQ multiplex PCR; TCRdb's version includes in-frame clones alone and lacks a portion of them. The table has about 82,000 clones, around nine tenths seen once; the top ten hold over 9%. Sample: PBMCs, taken around atezolizumab (anti-PD-L1) treatment. The source is a man aged 60 to 69 with urothelial cancer.

The chain joins TRBV19 to TRBJ2-1; D uncertain. There are 13 residues in the CDR3. Per the germline V gene, CDR1 is LNHDA and CDR2 is SQIVND (reference sequence). Trimming removed 6 bases at V and 0 bases at J, with 6 bases between. CDR3 protein: CASSPGSYNEQFF. CDR3 DNA sequence: TGTGCCAGTAGCCCCGGCTCCTACAATGAGCAGTTCTTC.

CDR3 sequence (DNA): TGTGCCAGCAGGAGAGGGGGACAGGGCTACGAGCAGTACTTC. This translates into CASRRGGQGYEQYF. This rearrangement joins TRBV6-1 to TRBJ2-7; 9 positions match TRBD1. The CDR3 is made up of 14 amino acids. Trimming at V came to 6 bases and at J to 3 bases, leaving 6 bases not matched to a gene. Germline V gene sequence: CDR1 MNHNS, CDR2 SASEGT.

The V and J genes are TRBV5-1 and TRBJ2-7; D is perhaps TRBD1 (6 bases). Germline loops: CDR1 SGHRS, CDR2 YFSETQ. The V end was cut by 0 bases, the J end by 0 bases, with 10 bases between. This CDR3 region has 15 residues. CDR3 loop: CASSLGAGDSYEQYF. The DNA of the CDR3 is TGCGCCAGCAGCTTGGGGGCAGGGGACTCCTACGAGCAGTACTTC.

V gene TRBV5-6 combines with J gene TRBJ2-1; D may be TRBD2 (6 bases). CDR3 length: 16 residues. Trimming cost V 4 bases and J 0 bases, with 14 bases left between them. Germline V CDR1 and CDR2: SGHDT, YYEEEE. The CDR3 here is CASSQRRDISYNEQFF. CDR3 coding DNA: TGTGCCAGCAGCCAGAGGCGGGATATCTCCTACAATGAGCAGTTCTTC.

The J gene is TRBJ2-6, the V gene TRBV5-1; 7 bases align to TRBD1. Trimming took 4 bases from V and 2 from J; bases not matched to a gene: 12. The CDR3 is 18 amino acids. The germline V gene has CDR1 SGHRS and CDR2 YFSETQ. The CDR3 DNA sequence: TGCGCCAGCAGCCTCAAACAGGGGAATCGCACTGGGGCCAACGTCCTGACTTTC. This translates into CASSLKQGNRTGANVLTF. Filled out from reference TRBV5-1 and TRBJ2-6, the complete variable domain reads KAGVTQTPRYLIKTRGQQVTLSCSPISGHRSVSWYQQTPGQGLQFLFEYFSETQRNKGNFPGRFSGRQFSNSRSEMNVSTLELGDSALYLCASSLKQGNRTGANVLTFGAGSRLTVL.

The rearrangement links TRBV30 to TRBJ2-5; 13 bases align to TRBD2. Germline CDR1 is GTSNPN and CDR2 is SVGIG (reference sequence). This CDR3 comprises 18 residues. Germline trimming cut 0 bases from V and 4 bases from J; bases unmatched to any gene: 11. As DNA, the CDR3 is TGTGCCTGGAGTGTAAGTCCGTCGACTAGCGGGAGGAGAGAGACCCAGTACTTC. The encoded protein is CAWSVSPSTSGRRETQYF.

V and J are TRBV18 and TRBJ2-7; 8 bases are shared with TRBD1. V was clipped by 5 bases and J by 5 bases; unmatched bases: 8. The length of the CDR3 is 14 residues. Germline CDR1 and CDR2: KGHSH and LQKENI. CDR3 in DNA: TGTGCCAGCTCATCAGGGGGCGGGACAAACGAGCAGTACTTC. This translates into CASSSGGGTNEQYF.

The chain recombines TRBV15 with TRBJ1-4; D call uncertain. Germline-derived CDR1 and CDR2 are LNHNV and YYDKDF (reference sequence). CDR3 length: 16 residues. Trimming stripped 3 bases from V and 0 bases from J, with 11 bases between. The CDR3 sequence: CATSSTPRTTNEKLFF. The CDR3 bases are TGTGCCACCAGCAGCACTCCACGAACAACTAATGAAAAACTGTTTTTT.

This chain links TRBV27 with TRBJ1-1, with 8 bases identical to TRBD1. The CDR3 consists of 15 residues. Trimming took 3 bases from V and 4 from J; bases not matched to a gene: 7. Germline values: CDR1 MNHEY, CDR2 SMNVEV (reference sequence). The DNA of the CDR3 is TGTGCCAGCAGTTTCGGAGACAGGGGAAGCACTGAAGCTTTCTTT. Translating gives CASSFGDRGSTEAFF.

This clone occurred a few times. The genes are TRBV18 and TRBJ1-2; 7 nucleotides line up with TRBD1. V lost 6 bases and J lost 14; bases outside the gene matches: 12. Germline V gives CDR1 KGHSH, CDR2 LQKENI. This CDR3 is built from 12 residues. CDR3 residues: CASSRPTAGGTF. As DNA, the CDR3 is TGTGCCAGCTCGCGACCTACGGCAGGGGGAACCTTC.

The rearrangement uses TRBV4-1 and TRBJ2-1; TRBD2 agrees at 10 bases. V shed 6 bases and J 10 bases; nucleotides not matched to a gene: 9. CDR1 MGHRA and CDR2 YSYEKL come from the germline V gene. This CDR3 spans 14 amino acids. Here the CDR3 DNA reads TGCGCCAGCAGTCCAGCGGGAGGGCCACGGGAGCAGTTCTTC. Residues: CASSPAGGPREQFF.

The chain joins TRBV6-5 to TRBJ1-6, with TRBD1 identical over 8 bases. The length of the CDR3 is 14 residues. V dropped 6 bases and J dropped 8; count of bases not matched to a gene: 6. Germline loops: CDR1 MNHEY, CDR2 SVGAGI. The CDR3 protein is CASRLRQGYSPLHF. In nucleotides, the CDR3 is TGTGCCAGCAGACTTAGACAGGGGTATTCACCCCTCCACTTT.

In its sample, this clone was seen once. This chain uses TRBV14 with TRBJ1-3; no clear D. Trimming shortened V by 1 base and J by 4 bases, and 11 bases separated the two germline ends. This CDR3 is 15 amino acids long. The V gene's germline CDR1 is SGHDN and CDR2 FVKESK. The CDR3 nucleotides read TGTGCCAGCAGCCAAGTTTTTGGAGGAGGAAACACCATATATTTT. Protein: CASSQVFGGGNTIYF. Full variable domain (rest looked up from reference TRBV14 and TRBJ1-3): EAGVTQFPSHSVIEKGQTVTLRCDPISGHDNLYWYRRVMGKEIKFLLHFVKESKQDESGMPNNRFLAERTGGTYSTLKVQPAELEDSGVYFCASSQVFGGGNTIYFGEGSWLTVV.

The chain couples TRBV30 to TRBJ2-3; 9 bases are shared with TRBD2. The J segment lost 3 bases and the V segment lost 4 bases, leaving 14 bases of the junction unmatched. This CDR3 region has 17 residues. Germline CDR1 and CDR2: GTSNPN and SVGIG (reference sequence). As DNA, the CDR3 is TGTGCCTGGACAGAGTCCCCTAGCGGGGTTCAGACAGATACGCAGTATTTT. It specifies CAWTESPSGVQTDTQYF. The full variable domain, completed using reference TRBV30 and TRBJ2-3, is SQTIHQWPATLVQPVGSPLSLECTVEGTSNPNLYWYRQAAGRGLQLLFYSVGIGQISSEVPQNLSASRPQDRQFILSSKKLLLSDSGFYLCAWTESPSGVQTDTQYFGPGTRLTVL.

V and J are TRBV7-8 and TRBJ2-7, with D uncertain. The germline V gene encodes CDR1 SGHVS and CDR2 FQNEAQ. The CDR3 length is 14 residues. Trimming removed 0 bases at V and 3 bases at J, with 9 bases between. The CDR3 DNA is TGTGCCAGCAGCTTAGCGGCCAGAAACTACGAGCAGTACTTC. Translating it yields CASSLAARNYEQYF. The variable domain in full, with the rest retrieved from reference TRBV7-8 and TRBJ2-7, is GAGVSQSPRYKVAKRGQDVALRCDPISGHVSLFWYQQALGQGPEFLTYFQNEAQLDKSGLPSDRFFAERPEGSVSTLKIQRTQQEDSAVYLCASSLAARNYEQYFGPGTRLTVT.

The rearrangement links TRBV6-1 to TRBJ2-3; the match to TRBD2 covers 13 bases. Germline values: CDR1 MNHNS, CDR2 SASEGT. There are 16 residues in the CDR3. The trim removed 4 bases at V and 4 bases at J, leaving 5 bases unmatched. CDR3 protein: CASSGPTSGGSDTQYF. The CDR3 DNA sequence: TGTGCCAGCAGTGGCCCGACTAGCGGGGGGTCAGATACGCAGTATTTT.